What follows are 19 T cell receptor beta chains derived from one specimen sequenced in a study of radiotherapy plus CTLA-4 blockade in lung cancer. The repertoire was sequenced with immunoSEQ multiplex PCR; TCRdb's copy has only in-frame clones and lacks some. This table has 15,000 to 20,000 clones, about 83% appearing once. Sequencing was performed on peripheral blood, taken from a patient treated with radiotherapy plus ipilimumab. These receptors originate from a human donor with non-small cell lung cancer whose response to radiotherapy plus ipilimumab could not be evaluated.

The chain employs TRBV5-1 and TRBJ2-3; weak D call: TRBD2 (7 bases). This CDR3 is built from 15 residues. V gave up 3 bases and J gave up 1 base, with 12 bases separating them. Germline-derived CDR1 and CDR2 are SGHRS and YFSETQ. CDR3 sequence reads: CASSSGGRRTDTQYF. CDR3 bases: TGCGCCAGCAGCTCGGGGGGCAGGCGCACAGATACGCAGTATTTT.

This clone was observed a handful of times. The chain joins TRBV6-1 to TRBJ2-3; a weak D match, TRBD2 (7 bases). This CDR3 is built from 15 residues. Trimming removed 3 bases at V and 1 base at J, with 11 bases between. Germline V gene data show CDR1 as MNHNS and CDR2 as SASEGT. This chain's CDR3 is CASSEGGARTDTQYF. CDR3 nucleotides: TGTGCCAGCAGTGAGGGGGGGGCCCGCACAGATACGCAGTATTTT.

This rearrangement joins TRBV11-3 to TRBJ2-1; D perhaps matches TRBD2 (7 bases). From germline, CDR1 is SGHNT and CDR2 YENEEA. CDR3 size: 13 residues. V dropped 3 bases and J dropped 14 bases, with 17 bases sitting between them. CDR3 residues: CASSLGGGGVKFF. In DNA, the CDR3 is TGTGCCAGCAGCTTGGGCGGAGGGGGGGTAAAGTTCTTC.

CDR3 in amino acids: CASSSTGREGLSNEQFF. Here the CDR3 DNA reads TGTGCCAGCAGCTCCACGGGGCGGGAGGGCCTGAGCAATGAGCAGTTCTTC. The V call is TRBV2, the J call TRBJ2-1, with 9 nucleotides matching TRBD2. Trimming at V came to 6 bases and at J to 6 bases, leaving 15 bases not matched to a gene. Germline CDR1 SNHLY, CDR2 FYNNEI. This CDR3 region has 17 residues.

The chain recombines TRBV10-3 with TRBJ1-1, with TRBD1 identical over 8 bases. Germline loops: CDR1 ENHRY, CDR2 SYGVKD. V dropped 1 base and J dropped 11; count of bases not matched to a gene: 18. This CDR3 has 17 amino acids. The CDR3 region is CAISEFDAGQGAGSAFF. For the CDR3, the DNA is TGTGCCATCAGTGAGTTCGATGCCGGGCAGGGGGCTGGGTCGGCTTTCTTT.

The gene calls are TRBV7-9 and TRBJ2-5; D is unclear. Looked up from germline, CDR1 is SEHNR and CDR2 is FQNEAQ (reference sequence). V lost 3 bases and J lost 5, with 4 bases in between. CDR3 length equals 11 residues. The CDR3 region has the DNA TGTGCCAGCAGCTTGAGTGAGACCCAGTACTTC. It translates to CASSLSETQYF.

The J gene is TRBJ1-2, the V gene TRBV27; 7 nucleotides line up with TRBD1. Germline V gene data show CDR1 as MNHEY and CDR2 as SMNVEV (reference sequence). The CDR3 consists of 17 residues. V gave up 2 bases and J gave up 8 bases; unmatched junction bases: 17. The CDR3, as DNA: TGTGCCAGCAGTTTAGTCAGTGTCGGGACAGCAAAGATGGGCTACACCTTC. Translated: CASSLVSVGTAKMGYTF.

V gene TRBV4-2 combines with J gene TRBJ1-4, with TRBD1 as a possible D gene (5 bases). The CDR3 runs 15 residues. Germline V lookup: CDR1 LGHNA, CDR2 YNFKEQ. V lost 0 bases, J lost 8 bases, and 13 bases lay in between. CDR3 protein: CASSQEGAVGEKLFF. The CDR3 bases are TGTGCCAGCAGCCAAGAAGGGGCGGTGGGCGAAAAACTGTTTTTT.

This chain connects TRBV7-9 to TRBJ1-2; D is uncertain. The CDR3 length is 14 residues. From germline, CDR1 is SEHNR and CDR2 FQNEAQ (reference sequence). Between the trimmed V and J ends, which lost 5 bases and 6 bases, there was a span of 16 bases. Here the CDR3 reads CASSPGDREHGYTF. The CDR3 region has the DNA TGTGCCAGCAGCCCCGGAGATCGAGAGCATGGCTACACCTTC.

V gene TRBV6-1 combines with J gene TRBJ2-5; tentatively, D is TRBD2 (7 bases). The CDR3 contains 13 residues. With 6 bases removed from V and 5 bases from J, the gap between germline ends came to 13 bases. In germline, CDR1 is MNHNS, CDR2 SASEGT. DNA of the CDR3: TGTGCCAGCAGCACGGGGGGCAGCGAGACCCAGTACTTC. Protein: CASSTGGSETQYF.

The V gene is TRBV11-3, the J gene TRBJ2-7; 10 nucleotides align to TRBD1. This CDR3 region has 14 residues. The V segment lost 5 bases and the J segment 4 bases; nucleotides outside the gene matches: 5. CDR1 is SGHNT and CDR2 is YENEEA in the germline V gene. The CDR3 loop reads CASSTGQGDYEQYF. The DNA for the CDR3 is TGTGCCAGCAGCACAGGACAGGGGGATTACGAGCAGTACTTC.

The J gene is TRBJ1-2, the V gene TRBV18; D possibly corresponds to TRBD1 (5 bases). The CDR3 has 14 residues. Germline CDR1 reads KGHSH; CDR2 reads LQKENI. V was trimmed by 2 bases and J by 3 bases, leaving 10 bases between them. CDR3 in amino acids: CASSPTRADYGYTF. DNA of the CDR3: TGTGCCAGCTCACCAACCAGGGCTGACTATGGCTACACCTTC.

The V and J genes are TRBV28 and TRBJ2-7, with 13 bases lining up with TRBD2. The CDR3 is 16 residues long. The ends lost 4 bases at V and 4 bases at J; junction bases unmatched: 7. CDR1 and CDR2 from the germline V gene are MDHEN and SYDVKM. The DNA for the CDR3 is TGTGCCAGCAGTTGGACTAGCGGGAGAACGTCTTACGAGCAGTACTTC. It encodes CASSWTSGRTSYEQYF.

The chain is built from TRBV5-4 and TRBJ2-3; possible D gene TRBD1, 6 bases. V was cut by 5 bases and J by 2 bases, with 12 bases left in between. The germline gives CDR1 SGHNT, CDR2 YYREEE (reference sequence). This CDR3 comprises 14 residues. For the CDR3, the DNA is TGTGCCAGCAGACCAGGGGTCGTCACAGATACGCAGTATTTT. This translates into CASRPGVVTDTQYF.

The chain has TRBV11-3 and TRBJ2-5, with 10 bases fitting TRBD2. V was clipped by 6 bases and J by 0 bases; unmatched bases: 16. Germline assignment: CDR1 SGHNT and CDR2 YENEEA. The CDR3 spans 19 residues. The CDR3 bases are TGTGCCAGCAGTCCCTCGGGGCCTAGCGGGAGCCGGTACCAAGAGACCCAGTACTTC. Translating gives CASSPSGPSGSRYQETQYF.

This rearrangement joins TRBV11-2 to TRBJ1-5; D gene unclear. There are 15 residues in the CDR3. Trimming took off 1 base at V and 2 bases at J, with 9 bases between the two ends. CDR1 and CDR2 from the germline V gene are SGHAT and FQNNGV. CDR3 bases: TGTGCCAGCAGCTTAGGTCCAGCGGGCAATCAGCCCCAGCATTTT. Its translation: CASSLGPAGNQPQHF.

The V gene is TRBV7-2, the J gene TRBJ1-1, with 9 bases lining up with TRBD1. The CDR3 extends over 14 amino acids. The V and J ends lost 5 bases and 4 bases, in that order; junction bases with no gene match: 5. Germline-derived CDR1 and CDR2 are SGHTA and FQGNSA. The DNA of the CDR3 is TGTGCCAGCAGCCCCGGGACAGGGAGCACTGAAGCTTTCTTT. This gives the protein CASSPGTGSTEAFF. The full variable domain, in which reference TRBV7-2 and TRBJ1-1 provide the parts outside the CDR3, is GAGVSQSPSNKVTEKGKDVELRCDPISGHTALYWYRQSLGQGLEFLIYFQGNSAPDKSGLPSDRFSAERTGGSVSTLTIQRTQQEDSAVYLCASSPGTGSTEAFFGQGTRLTVV.

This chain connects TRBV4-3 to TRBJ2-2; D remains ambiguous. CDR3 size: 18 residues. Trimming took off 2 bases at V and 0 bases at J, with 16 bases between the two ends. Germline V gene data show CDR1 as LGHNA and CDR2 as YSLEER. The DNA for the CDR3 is TGCGCCAGCAGCCAATCACTCCCCCGGGTTTCGAACACCGGGGAGCTGTTTTTT. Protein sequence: CASSQSLPRVSNTGELFF.

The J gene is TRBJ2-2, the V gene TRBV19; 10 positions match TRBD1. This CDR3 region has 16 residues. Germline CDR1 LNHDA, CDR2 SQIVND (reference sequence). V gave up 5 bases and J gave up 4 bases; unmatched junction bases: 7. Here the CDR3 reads CASSARQGAGTGELFF. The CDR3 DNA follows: TGTGCCAGTAGTGCCCGACAGGGGGCTGGCACCGGGGAGCTGTTTTTT.